The entry that follows covers one T cell receptor (beta chain) sequence. Its antigen is not known. Amplified TCR beta CDR3 regions came from RNA transcripts. In the first-round RT-PCR of the TCR CDR3, the HTBI primer set was used. TCRdb recomputed calls from the multiplex PCR reads with MiXCR, one row per CDR3 protein. The sample has approximately 700,000 distinct CDR3 sequences, approximately 42% seen once. V dropped 2 bases and J dropped 1; count of bases not matched to a gene: 6. This CDR3 has 16 residues. Germline lookup yields CDR1 WSHSY and CDR2 SAAADI. Not enrolled were patients with uncontrolled infection, other autoimmune disease, pregnancy or lactation. Diagnosis rested on symptoms, serum thyroxine and TRAb, thyroid ultrasound, and orbital computed tomography. The sample comes from a study of T cells in Graves' hyperthyroidism and ophthalmopathy. Points from the study as a whole: A model built on 13 V-J features separated ophthalmopathy from stable hyperthyroidism.

The source material was peripheral blood or thyroid tissue (not recorded which). The chain joins TRBV10-2 to TRBJ1-1; 8 nucleotides match TRBD1. This TCR came from an adult man with Graves' disease, either hyperthyroidism or ophthalmopathy (not recorded which). Written as DNA, the CDR3 is TGCGCCAGCAGTGAGATCCTCGGACAGGGGAACACTGAAGCTTTCTTT. It specifies CASSEILGQGNTEAFF.